A single sample gave rise to the 25 T cell receptor beta chains below, sequenced in a study of tumor and adjacent non-tumor tissue in lung cancer (dated by TCRdb to 2017 to 2018). The library was generated by multiplex PCR. Sequencing relied on an Illumina HiSeq 2500. TCRbeta libraries were built by three rounds of nested PCR using primers (Table S4), following protocols modified from ARM-PCR. The public reads were reanalyzed by TCRdb: fastp trimming at Q25, MiXCR alignment, in-frame beta chains only. Merged by CDR3 protein, the rows form single entries marked with the most common genes and DNA. This sample lists around 210,000 distinct CDR3 sequences; 70% to 75% were detected once. The top ten constitute almost 25% of the sample. RNA was isolated from bulk unsorted tissue, and RNA quality was assessed with a NanoDrop ND-1000 and an Agilent 2100. Sequencing was performed on lung tumor tissue. The receptors here all came from a man between 60 and 75 years old with non-small cell lung cancer.

Regarding this clonotype: A much larger clonotype is one base distant, so this may be a read error. The chain carries TRBV6-5 and TRBJ2-5; TRBD1 might be the D (6 bases). The CDR3 covers 12 residues. Trimming shortened V by 10 bases and J by 3 bases, and 12 bases separated the two germline ends. Germline CDR1 reads MNHEY; CDR2 reads SVGAGI. In DNA form, the CDR3 reads TGTGCCAACGGAAGGACAGAAGAGACCCAGTACTTC. This translates into CANGRTEETQYF.

As for this clonotype: Possible read error: a much larger clone is one base away. CDR3 sequence: CASSFRGLGEAFF. The CDR3 coding sequence is TGTGCCAGCAGTTTCAGGGGGCTGGGTGAAGCTTTCTTT. The chain joins TRBV12-3 or TRBV12-4 to TRBJ1-1; 8 bases line up with TRBD1. With V trimmed by 3 bases and J by 7 bases, 4 bases remained unmatched. The CDR3 contains 13 residues.

The sample holds many counts of this clonotype. The CDR3 reads CSAGDRNQPQHF. The CDR3 DNA reads as TGCAGCGCGGGGGACAGGAATCAGCCCCAGCATTTT. The chain couples TRBV20-1 to TRBJ1-5; TRBD1 matches 8 bases. The CDR3 totals 12 residues. Germline V gives CDR1 DFQATT, CDR2 SNEGSKA (reference sequence).

This chain joins TRBV4-2 and TRBJ1-2; D is uncertain. The germline V gene encodes CDR1 LGHNA and CDR2 YNFKEQ. The CDR3 spans 13 residues. Between the trimmed V and J ends, which lost 2 bases and 7 bases, there was a span of 11 bases. CDR3 protein: CASSQKIGFGYTF. The CDR3 nucleotides read TGTGCCAGCAGCCAAAAGATAGGGTTTGGCTACACCTTC.

This clonotype was detected only once. Possible read error: a much larger clone is one base away. The chain combines TRBV20-1 with TRBJ2-7; D uncertain. The CDR3 is 14 amino acids. Germline V lookup: CDR1 DFQATT, CDR2 SNEGSKA (reference sequence). The ends were cut back, 6 bases at V and 3 bases at J, with 18 bases in the middle. The CDR3 nucleotides are TGCAGTGCCCCCCGGATAGAGTTGAGCTACGAGCAGTACTTC. This encodes CSAPRIELSYEQYF.

This clonotype was counted only a few times. The chain joins TRBV10-3 to TRBJ1-1; D is uncertain. The CDR3 extends over 13 amino acids. V lost 9 bases and J lost 1, with 12 bases in between. Germline CDR1 is ENHRY and CDR2 is SYGVKD. The CDR3 here is CAMGGRGNTEAFF. The CDR3 region has the DNA TGTGCCATGGGCGGCCGGGGGAACACTGAAGCTTTCTTT.

This rearrangement joins TRBV6-2 or TRBV6-3 to TRBJ2-5, with D possibly TRBD1 on 6 matching bases. The ends were cut back, 8 bases at V and 0 bases at J, with 13 bases in the middle. This CDR3 comprises 14 residues. Germline V lookup: CDR1 MNHEY, CDR2 SVGEGT. The CDR3 DNA sequence: TGTGCCAGCGGTATCCAGGGGTACCAAGAGACCCAGTACTTC. Protein product: CASGIQGYQETQYF.

Notes on this clonotype: Given a much more abundant clone one base away, this may be a read error. The chain joins TRBV12-3 or TRBV12-4 to TRBJ2-3; D may be TRBD1 (6 bases). The V end lost 5 bases, the J end lost 0 bases, and 21 bases lay between the germline ends. The CDR3 covers 18 residues. The CDR3 region is CASSQTRRSTGSTDTQYF. For the CDR3, the DNA is TGTGCCAGCAGTCAAACCCGTCGCAGTACAGGGAGCACAGATACGCAGTATTTT.

To note about this clonotype: A read error may produce the germline difference seen at one junction end. The chain is built from TRBV5-4 and TRBJ2-5, with TRBD1 matching 10 bases. Per germline, CDR1 SGHNT and CDR2 YYREEE (reference sequence). The length of the CDR3 is 13 residues. The CDR3 is CASSWDRGETKYF. The CDR3 region has the DNA TGTGCCAGCAGCTGGGACAGGGGAGAGACCAAGTATTTC.

Concerning this clonotype: Likely a read error: the CDR3 ends without its conserved phenylalanine or tryptophan. The chain employs TRBV5-4 and TRBJ2-7; TRBD2 aligns across 8 bases. Per germline, CDR1 SGHNT and CDR2 YYREEE (reference sequence). Trimming at V came to 4 bases and at J to 4 bases, leaving 16 bases not matched to a gene. The CDR3 has 17 amino acids. CDR3 residues: CASSPGVRRREAYEQYS. The CDR3 nucleotides are TGTGCCAGCAGCCCGGGGGTCAGGCGGCGGGAGGCTTACGAGCAGTACTCC.

This clonotype turned up a few times. A junction boundary mismatches the germline segment, possibly from a read error. The chain recombines TRBV11-2 with TRBJ2-1, with 7 bases matching TRBD1. This CDR3 has 13 residues. Germline V gene lookup returns CDR1 SGHAT and CDR2 FQNNGV. The CDR3 is CAGSKESGGEQFF. The CDR3 DNA reads TGTGCCGGCAGTAAAGAGTCAGGGGGTGAGCAGTTCTTC. The entire variable domain, with the rest obtained from reference TRBV11-2 and TRBJ2-1, is as follows: EAGVAQSPRYKIIEKRQSVAFWCNPISGHATLYWYQQILGQGPKLLIQFQNNGVVDDSQLPKDRFSAERLKGVDSTLKIQPAKLEDSAVYLCAGSKESGGEQFFGPGTRLTVL.

The chain is built from TRBV20-1 and TRBJ2-7, with a weak D call TRBD1 (6 bases). The CDR3 is 15 amino acids. V was shortened by 4 bases and J by 9 bases, with 25 bases between the two germline ends. Germline CDR1 reads DFQATT; CDR2 reads SNEGSKA (reference sequence). In nucleotides, the CDR3 is TGCAGTGCTACCAATGTCCGGGACACCGGGCGGCCGCAGTACTTC. Its translation: CSATNVRDTGRPQYF.

About this clonotype: Just one base apart from a much larger clone, this may be a read error. The rearrangement uses TRBV4-3 and TRBJ1-1, with D uncertain. CDR3 length: 14 amino acids. Germline values: CDR1 LGHNA, CDR2 YSLEER. The DNA for the CDR3 is TGCACCAGCAGCCAAACTGCCAGGAACACTGAAGCTTTCTTT. Translated: CTSSQTARNTEAFF.

This clonotype was seen a single time. A clone one base away is much larger, so this may be a read error. The chain joins TRBV6-5 to TRBJ1-1; weak D call: TRBD1 (5 bases). Trimming stripped 5 bases from V and 7 bases from J, with 14 bases between. The CDR3 spans 13 residues. Germline-derived CDR1 and CDR2 are MNHEY and SVGAGI. The CDR3 reads CASSTRIDSEAFF. CDR3 in DNA: TGTGCCAGCAGTACGCGAATAGACAGTGAAGCTTTCTTT.

Of note for this clonotype: Compared with germline, one end of the junction differs, possibly owing to a read error. V usage is TRBV11-2 and J usage is TRBJ2-7; 10 nucleotides align to TRBD1. Germline CDR1 reads SGHAT; CDR2 reads FQNNGV. There are 14 residues in the CDR3. The CDR3 loop is CASRPGTGAHELYF. The CDR3 DNA reads TGTGCCAGCAGACCCGGGACAGGGGCACACGAGCTGTACTTC. The complete variable domain, with remaining parts taken from reference TRBV11-2 and TRBJ2-7, reads EAGVAQSPRYKIIEKRQSVAFWCNPISGHATLYWYQQILGQGPKLLIQFQNNGVVDDSQLPKDRFSAERLKGVDSTLKIQPAKLEDSAVYLCASRPGTGAHELYFGPGTRLTVT.

This clonotype appeared a single time. At one end the junction does not follow the germline gene, possibly because of a read error. The V call is TRBV11-2, the J call TRBJ2-1; no reliable D call. Germline CDR1 SGHAT, CDR2 FQNNGV. This CDR3 region has 14 residues. CDR3: CSSSKEASYNEQFF. CDR3 coding DNA: TGTTCCAGTAGCAAAGAAGCCTCCTACAATGAGCAGTTCTTC. Complete variable domain (other parts from reference TRBV11-2 and TRBJ2-1): EAGVAQSPRYKIIEKRQSVAFWCNPISGHATLYWYQQILGQGPKLLIQFQNNGVVDDSQLPKDRFSAERLKGVDSTLKIQPAKLEDSAVYLCSSSKEASYNEQFFGPGTRLTVL.

As for this clonotype: A junction end diverges from the germline sequence, so it may reflect a read error. V gene TRBV4-2 combines with J gene TRBJ2-1; TRBD2 matches 15 bases. Germline V gene data show CDR1 as LGHNA and CDR2 as YNFKEQ. The CDR3 spans 16 residues. CDR3 sequence reads: CASSQRTSGREDEQFF. CDR3 sequence (DNA): TGCGCCAGCAGTCAACGGACTAGCGGGAGGGAAGATGAGCAGTTCTTC.

Points on this clonotype: The conserved phenylalanine or tryptophan is not found at the CDR3 terminus, so this likely reflects a read error. J is TRBJ2-3 and V is TRBV4-3, with TRBD2 matching over 7 bases. The germline gives CDR1 LGHNA, CDR2 YSLEER. The CDR3 length is 15 residues. Trimming cost V 2 bases and J 0 bases; bases outside gene matches: 2. The CDR3 DNA reads as TGCGCCAGCAGCCAACTAGCGGATAGCACAGATACGCAGTATTTA. This gives the protein CASSQLADSTDTQYL.

In this sample, this clonotype turned up many times. The V and J genes are TRBV29-1 and TRBJ1-6; 10 bases are a match to TRBD1. From germline, CDR1 is SQVTM and CDR2 ANQGSEA. The V and J ends lost 7 bases and 9 bases, in that order; junction bases with no gene match: 12. The CDR3 runs 15 residues. The CDR3: CSANFGTGVRSPLHF. CDR3 nucleotide sequence: TGCAGCGCCAACTTTGGGACAGGGGTTCGTTCACCCCTCCACTTT.

With respect to this clonotype: A clone one base away is much larger, so this may be a read error. This chain uses TRBV4-2 with TRBJ2-3; 7 bases are a match to TRBD2. This CDR3 has 15 residues. The germline CDR1 and CDR2 sequences are LGHNA and YNFKEQ. In DNA, the CDR3 is TGTGCCAGCAGCAAAGAGTCAGCGGGAACAGATACGCAGTATTTT. It yields the protein CASSKESAGTDTQYF.

V and J are TRBV24-1 and TRBJ2-2; D gene ambiguous. CDR3 length: 16 residues. From germline, CDR1 is KGHDR and CDR2 SFDVKD. The V end was cut by 8 bases, the J end by 5 bases, with 20 bases between. The CDR3 spells CATNSQDGRGTGELFF. The CDR3 DNA follows: TGTGCCACCAATTCTCAGGACGGTCGAGGAACCGGGGAGCTGTTTTTT.

Concerning this clonotype: The germline gene is not matched at one end of the junction; a read error may be the cause. This sequence joins TRBV11-3 and TRBJ1-6; possible D gene TRBD1, 5 bases. Germline V gene sequence: CDR1 SGHNT, CDR2 YENEEA. The CDR3 contains 16 residues. DNA of the CDR3: TGTGCCAGAAGCTTAGAGAGGGGCGCCTATAATTCACCCCTCCACTTT. Translation gives CARSLERGAYNSPLHF.

In regard to this clonotype: Mismatch with germline at one junction end may stem from a read error. The chain links TRBV11-3 to TRBJ2-3, with D possibly called TRBD1 or TRBD2 (5 bases each). The CDR3 sequence is 16 residues long. Germline lookup yields CDR1 SGHNT and CDR2 YENEEA. The CDR3: CSSSPVMGERTNTHYF. In nucleotides, the CDR3 is TGTTCCAGCAGCCCAGTGATGGGGGAACGCACAAATACGCATTATTTT. The complete variable domain, with remaining parts taken from reference TRBV11-3 and TRBJ2-3, reads EAGVVQSPRYKIIEKKQPVAFWCNPISGHNTLYWYLQNLGQGPELLIRYENEEAVDDSQLPKDRFSAERLKGVDSTLKIQPAELGDSAVYLCSSSPVMGERTNTHYFGPGTRLTVL.

With regard to this clonotype: A read error may produce the germline difference seen at one junction end. The chain is built from TRBV11-1 and TRBJ1-4; D is ambiguous. CDR3 length equals 14 residues. The germline V gene encodes CDR1 SGHAT and CDR2 FQDESV (reference sequence). CDR3 residues: CANSSQRDNEKLFF. The CDR3 DNA sequence: TGTGCCAACAGCTCGCAACGAGATAATGAAAAACTGTTTTTT.

The chain links TRBV4-2 to TRBJ2-3; 10 bases are shared with TRBD2. The V gene's germline CDR1 is LGHNA and CDR2 YNFKEQ. This CDR3 comprises 18 residues. J was trimmed by 3 bases and V by 0 bases; bases with no gene match: 9. The CDR3 reads CASSQDQSGGAGTDTQYF. CDR3 DNA: TGTGCCAGCAGCCAAGATCAGAGCGGGGGGGCCGGAACAGATACGCAGTATTTT.